This T cell receptor (beta chain) emerged from a study of identical twins (dated by TCRdb to between 2015 and 2016). Describing the broader study: To test whether fetal clonotypes persist, the study used deep sequencing on TCR alpha and beta repertoires from monozygotic twins, unrelated adults of various ages, and cord blood. To rule out contamination, the twin experiments were replicated at different times with different library preparation protocols.

What the study reported, not specific to this receptor: A weaker excess of twin sharing was found in beta out-of-frame sequences because the signal-to-noise ratio was lowered by fewer shared sequences. Recombination models systematically underestimated out-of-frame TCR alpha sharing in monozygotic twins but agreed with sharing between unrelated individuals. Compared with coincidental sharing between unrelated individuals, out-of-frame TCR alpha sequences shared between twins had an excess of sequences with low generation probability. Zero-insertion analyses could be partly confounded by invariant T cells such as MAIT and iNKT, although diverse VJ usage argued against such confounding for most clonotypes. Because the same donors could not be followed over many years, conclusions were based on cross-sectional statistical analysis. Abundant cord blood beta clonotypes carried fewer insertions; young adult naive repertoires showed a weaker similar trend, while memory repertoires showed none.

Library method: 5' RACE. The sequencer listed for this sample is Illumina HiSeq 2000. A universal primer binding site was introduced by template switching, and a unique molecular identifier was present in the final cDNA, enabling accurate counting of TCR cDNA molecules. First-strand cDNA for TCR alpha and beta chains was synthesized from specific primers in the conserved constant-segment region. To control for contamination, every cDNA library was double barcoded, receiving both a SMART-Mk sample barcode and Illumina barcodes. TruSeq adapter sequences, together with Illumina sample barcodes, were added in two successive PCR steps. Sequencing of the TCR alpha and beta cDNA libraries was done on the Illumina HiSeq platform using custom primers. On the study's bioinformatics: MiGEC was used to process raw reads and extract unique molecular identifiers, and MiXCR was used to find CDR3 positions. Recombination models were inferred per individual with the repgenHMM and IGoR tools using an EM algorithm. Shared clonotypes were analyzed with the tcR package in R, and sharing was normalized by the product of cloneset sizes. To study raw recombination without the effects of thymic and clonal selection, out-of-frame nonproductive sequences were analyzed. TCRdb reprocessing: public reads trimmed at Q25 with fastp, clones called with MiXCR, in-frame beta chains kept. Merged by CDR3 protein, the rows form single entries marked with the most common genes and DNA. The V and J calls shown here were made by TCRdb, not taken from the authors' results. Present in this sample are a few hundred thousand distinct CDR3 sequences, approximately 11% of which were seen just once. 4% to 5% of the sample is taken by the ten largest.

Sequences SGHAT (CDR1) and FQNNGV (CDR2) are obtained from the germline V gene. From its cysteine to its phenylalanine, the CDR3 spans 13 amino acids. Only CDR3 DNA remains: 39 bases, in frame from the first base. V is reduced by 1 base and J by 8 bases, leaving a spacing of 9 bases between them. Every donor was a healthy Caucasian. The twin cohort consisted of three pairs of female monozygotic twins, all aged about 18 to 29 years. Miltenyi CD45RO+ enrichment and human naive T-cell isolation kits were used to isolate memory (CD45RO+) and naive T cells from PBMC. In regard to this clonotype: This receptor's antigen is unknown. Within one base of it there is no much larger clone, and no base qualities were kept.

These data also formed part of another study, on yellow fever vaccine responses in identical twins. As the second paper documents: According to the authors, in identical twins the way T cells responded to vaccination appeared partly convergent and partly personalized. Focusing on identical twins, the study followed the T cell clones that responded to the vaccine, and did so with precision.

The sequenced sample was memory (CD45RO+) T cells sorted from blood. Sample cell subset or site, as interpreted from the label and publication: CD45RO+ enriched T cells. The TCR was taken from a woman under 30 in good health. The chain is encoded by TRBV11-2 joined to TRBJ2-1; the D gene is perhaps TRBD2, on 5 matching bases. The CDR3 protein is CASSLVTGYEQFF. The sequenced DNA is TGTGCCAGCAGCTTAGTCACGGGGTATGAGCAGTTCTTC.